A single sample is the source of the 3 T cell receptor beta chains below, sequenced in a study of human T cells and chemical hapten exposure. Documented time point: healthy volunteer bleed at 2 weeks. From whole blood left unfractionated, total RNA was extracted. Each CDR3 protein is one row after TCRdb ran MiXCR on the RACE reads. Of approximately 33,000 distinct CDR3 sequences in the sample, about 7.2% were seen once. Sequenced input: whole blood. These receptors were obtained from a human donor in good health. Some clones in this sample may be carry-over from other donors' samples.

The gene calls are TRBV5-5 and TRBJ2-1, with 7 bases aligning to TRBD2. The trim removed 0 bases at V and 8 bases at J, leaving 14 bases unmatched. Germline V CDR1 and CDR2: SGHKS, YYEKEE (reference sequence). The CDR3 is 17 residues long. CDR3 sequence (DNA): TGTGCCAGCAGCTTGGGGCTAGCGGCCAACTTAGGAGATGAGCAGTTCTTC. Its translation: CASSLGLAANLGDEQFF.

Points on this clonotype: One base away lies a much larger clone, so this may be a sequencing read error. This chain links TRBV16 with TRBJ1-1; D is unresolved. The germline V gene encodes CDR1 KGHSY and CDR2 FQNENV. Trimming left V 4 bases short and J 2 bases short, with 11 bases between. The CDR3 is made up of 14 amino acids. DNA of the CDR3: TGTGCCAGCAGCCGATTCTTGGGAAACACTGAAGCTTTCTTT. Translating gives CASSRFLGNTEAFF.

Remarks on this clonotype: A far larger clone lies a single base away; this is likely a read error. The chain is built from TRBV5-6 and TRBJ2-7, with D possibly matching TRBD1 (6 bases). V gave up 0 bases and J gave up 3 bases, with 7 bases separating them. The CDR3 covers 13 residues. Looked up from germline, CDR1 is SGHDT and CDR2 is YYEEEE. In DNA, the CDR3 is TGTGCCAGCAGCTTGGGACAGGTCTACGAGCAGTACTTC. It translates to CASSLGQVYEQYF.